Listed below are T cell receptor beta chains from one sample, sequenced in a study of shared clonotypes between healthy human individuals. Some clones are missing from TCRdb's copy, which holds only in-frame ones; the method was immunoSEQ multiplex PCR. Of 1.5 million to 2.5 million clones in the sample, 85% to 95% were seen once. The sample comprised naive CD8+ T cells sorted from blood. The receptors were sampled from a man between 18 and 35 years old in good health. The CDR3 runs from the conserved cysteine through the conserved F or W. Each record gives: J gene, clone size, V gene, D gene, CDR3 protein, CDR3 DNA. D genes are given only for firm matches. Not every row has a clone size; where given, it reads once, few, many or a size class.

TRBJ1-3	-	TRBV27	TRBD1	CASEQGAIGNTIYF	TGTGCCAGCGAACAGGGGGCTATTGGAAACACCATATATTTT
TRBJ2-7	-	TRBV7-8	-	CASSLAQGYEQYF	TGTGCCAGCAGCTTAGCCCAGGGTTACGAGCAGTACTTC
TRBJ2-7	-	TRBV27	TRBD2	CASSLAGGKYEQYF	TGTGCCAGCAGTTTAGCGGGAGGAAAGTACGAGCAGTACTTC
TRBJ2-5	-	TRBV13	TRBD2	CASSSETSGAETQYF	TGTGCCAGCAGCTCCGAGACTAGCGGGGCCGAGACCCAGTACTTC
TRBJ2-6	-	TRBV4-1	-	CASSQGPSGANVLTF	TGCGCCAGCAGCCAAGGGCCCTCTGGGGCCAACGTCCTGACTTTC
TRBJ2-1	-	TRBV4-3	TRBD2	CASSQDQGLAGGRNEQFF	TGCGCCAGCAGCCAAGATCAGGGACTAGCGGGAGGACGCAATGAGCAGTTCTTC
TRBJ2-2	-	TRBV30	-	CAWSVTYTGELFF	TGTGCCTGGAGTGTCACCTACACCGGGGAGCTGTTTTTT
TRBJ2-1	once	TRBV27	TRBD2	CASSLSTSVNNEQFF	TGTGCCAGCAGTTTATCTACTAGCGTAAACAATGAGCAGTTCTTC
TRBJ2-7	once	TRBV4-3	-	CASSARAGHEQYF	TGCGCCAGCAGCGCCCGGGCAGGTCACGAGCAGTACTTC
TRBJ1-4	-	TRBV29-1	-	CSAVRDSNEKLFF	TGCAGCGCGGTCCGGGACTCTAATGAAAAACTGTTTTTT
TRBJ2-7	-	TRBV19	TRBD1	CASSIKGQGPYEQYF	TGTGCCAGTAGTATAAAGGGACAGGGTCCCTACGAGCAGTACTTC
TRBJ2-1	-	TRBV29-1	-	CSVQGTGAYNEQFF	TGCAGCGTACAGGGAACGGGAGCCTACAATGAGCAGTTCTTC
TRBJ1-2	-	TRBV9	-	CASSVAREGPNYGYTF	TGTGCCAGCAGCGTAGCCCGAGAGGGTCCTAACTATGGCTACACCTTC
TRBJ2-7	-	TRBV4-3	-	CASSQETGLGSYEQYF	TGCGCCAGCAGCCAAGAGACGGGATTGGGCTCCTACGAGCAGTACTTC
TRBJ1-2	-	TRBV19	-	CASTNGAVGDGYTF	TGTGCCAGTACGAACGGGGCTGTTGGGGATGGCTACACCTTC
TRBJ2-7	-	TRBV27	TRBD2	CASSGWNGGGESYEQYF	TGTGCCAGCTCTGGATGGAACGGCGGGGGGGAGTCCTACGAGCAGTACTTC
TRBJ1-5	-	TRBV6-5	-	CASSRRDNSNQPQHF	TGTGCCAGCAGCCGCCGGGACAACAGCAATCAGCCCCAGCATTTT
TRBJ2-5	-	TRBV2	TRBD2	CASSPTSGRPNETQYF	TGTGCCAGCAGTCCGACTAGCGGGAGGCCCAACGAGACCCAGTACTTC
TRBJ2-2	-	TRBV5-4	-	CASSWGNTGELFF	TGTGCCAGCAGCTGGGGAAACACCGGGGAGCTGTTTTTT
TRBJ1-2	-	TRBV4-1	-	CASSLDAETNYGYTF	TGCGCCAGCAGCCTCGACGCAGAGACTAACTATGGCTACACCTTC
TRBJ1-2	-	TRBV10-3	-	CAIGGLLPGYTF	TGTGCCATCGGGGGGCTATTACCTGGCTACACCTTC
TRBJ2-7	-	TRBV27	TRBD1	CASSLVGTGSHEQYF	TGTGCCAGCAGTTTAGTGGGGACAGGGTCCCACGAGCAGTACTTC
TRBJ2-7	-	TRBV13	-	CASSLLMDWGAYEQYF	TGTGCCAGCAGCTTATTGATGGATTGGGGGGCCTACGAGCAGTACTTC
TRBJ2-7	once	TRBV2	-	CASKAGPYEQYF	TGTGCCAGCAAGGCGGGTCCCTACGAGCAGTACTTC
TRBJ2-6	-	TRBV21-1	-	CASSKAEDDGANVLTF	TGTGCCAGCAGCAAAGCAGAGGATGATGGGGCCAACGTCCTGACTTTC
TRBJ2-7	-	TRBV7-9	TRBD2	CASSSNPLAGVPYEQYF	TGTGCCAGCAGCTCCAACCCACTAGCGGGAGTGCCCTACGAGCAGTACTTC
TRBJ1-5	once	TRBV7-6	-	CASSLEGARNQPQHF	TGTGCCAGCAGCTTGGAGGGTGCGCGCAATCAGCCCCAGCATTTT
TRBJ2-7	-	TRBV9	-	CASSVATHGYEQYF	TGTGCCAGCAGCGTAGCTACCCACGGCTACGAGCAGTACTTC
TRBJ2-7	-	TRBV4-3	-	CASSQEGETYEQYF	TGCGCCAGCAGCCAGGAGGGGGAAACCTACGAGCAGTACTTC
TRBJ1-1	-	TRBV7-9	-	CASSLGINEAFF	TGTGCCAGCAGCTTAGGCATAAATGAAGCTTTCTTT
TRBJ1-2	-	TRBV5-6	-	CASSLSGGWSGYTF	TGTGCCAGCAGCTTGAGCGGGGGCTGGTCTGGCTACACCTTC
TRBJ2-7	-	TRBV27	-	CASSLGLSSYEQYF	TGTGCCAGCAGTTTAGGGCTTAGCTCCTACGAGCAGTACTTC
TRBJ2-1	-	TRBV19	-	CASSMFYNEQFF	TGTGCCAGTAGTATGTTCTACAATGAGCAGTTCTTC
TRBJ1-1	-	TRBV5-1	-	CASKTDQDTEAFF	TGCGCCAGCAAGACAGATCAGGACACTGAAGCTTTCTTT
TRBJ1-6	many	TRBV4-1	-	CASSETGTLNSPLHF	TGCGCCAGCAGCGAGACTGGGACACTTAATTCACCCCTCCACTTT
TRBJ2-5	-	TRBV10-2	-	CASSDAGVGFDDQYF	TGCGCCAGCAGTGATGCCGGGGTGGGATTTGATGACCAGTACTTC
TRBJ2-7	-	TRBV6-5	TRBD1	CASRRTGGEGEEQYF	TGTGCCAGCAGAAGGACAGGGGGCGAGGGGGAGGAGCAGTACTTC
TRBJ2-7	-	TRBV27	-	CASSPGPAYEQYF	TGTGCCAGCAGTCCCGGACCCGCCTACGAGCAGTACTTC
TRBJ2-7	-	TRBV19	-	CASSSYRNSYEQYF	TGTGCCAGTAGTAGCTACAGGAACTCCTACGAGCAGTACTTC
TRBJ2-7	-	TRBV27	TRBD1	CASSPRQGAYYEQYF	TGTGCCAGTAGTCCAAGACAGGGGGCTTACTACGAGCAGTACTTC
TRBJ1-4	-	TRBV27	TRBD1	CASSPTGGADEKLFF	TGTGCCAGCAGTCCCACAGGGGGCGCGGACGAAAAACTGTTTTTT
TRBJ1-5	few	TRBV5-8	-	CASSLDQPQHF	TGTGCCAGCAGCTTGGACCAGCCCCAGCATTTT
TRBJ1-1	-	TRBV6-5	-	CASSYVPGGNTEAFF	TGTGCCAGCAGTTACGTGCCCGGCGGAAACACTGAAGCTTTCTTT
TRBJ2-5	-	TRBV7-9	TRBD2	CASSEISSGSRGFQETQYF	TGTGCCAGCAGCGAGATTTCTAGCGGGAGTAGGGGCTTCCAAGAGACCCAGTACTTC
TRBJ2-1	-	TRBV7-9	TRBD1	CASSLGGTGSNEQFF	TGTGCCAGCAGCTTAGGTGGGACAGGGAGCAATGAGCAGTTCTTC
TRBJ2-1	-	TRBV7-9	-	CASSRGVLNEQFF	TGTGCCAGCAGCCGTGGGGTCCTCAATGAGCAGTTCTTC
TRBJ2-3	-	TRBV13	TRBD2	CASSSLAGGTDTQYF	TGTGCCAGCAGCTCACTAGCGGGGGGAACAGATACGCAGTATTTT
TRBJ2-1	-	TRBV27	TRBD1	CASSLGQGINEQFF	TGTGCCAGCAGTTTAGGACAGGGCATCAATGAGCAGTTCTTC
TRBJ1-2	-	TRBV6-5	-	CASLGGLNYGYTF	TGTGCCAGCTTAGGTGGTCTTAACTATGGCTACACCTTC
TRBJ1-1	-	TRBV4-3	TRBD1	CASSPGTGVGNTEAFF	TGCGCCAGCAGCCCCGGGACAGGGGTTGGGAACACTGAAGCTTTCTTT
TRBJ1-2	-	TRBV6-5	-	CASSYTALSYGYTF	TGTGCCAGCAGTTACACGGCCCTTTCCTATGGCTACACCTTC
TRBJ2-1	once	TRBV2	-	CASSGQNRNEQFF	TGTGCCAGCAGTGGGCAGAATCGAAATGAGCAGTTCTTC